This TCR beta chain was found in a study of Graves' ophthalmopathy and Graves' hyperthyroidism. Study summary: Researchers classed hyperthyroidism as stable given no ophthalmopathy within 18 months of follow-up.

RNA served as the template for amplifying TCR beta CDR3 regions. Scientists carried out first-round RT-PCR using HTBI primers and then a second-round multiplex PCR. TCRdb reanalysed the multiplex PCR reads using MiXCR and keeps one entry per CDR3 protein. The repertoire holds a few hundred thousand distinct CDR3 sequences, with 35% to 45% as singletons. Overall study findings and caveats: Sensitivity of 87.88% and specificity of roughly 80% were achieved when a 13-signature model separated ophthalmopathy from stable hyperthyroidism.

CDR3 length: 16 residues. Germline-derived CDR1 and CDR2 are DFQATT and SNEGSKA (reference sequence). J was trimmed by 6 bases and V by 4 bases; bases with no gene match: 8. A word on this clonotype: What it binds is not known.

Sequencing used peripheral blood or thyroid tissue (not recorded which). The clonotype was recovered from an adult man with Graves' hyperthyroidism. This chain uses TRBV20-1 with TRBJ2-2; 13 nucleotides agree with TRBD2. The CDR3 DNA reads as TGCAGTGCTACCTCCGGACTAGCGGGAGCAGCCGGGGAGCTGTTTTTT. Translation: CSATSGLAGAAGELFF.